One and the same sample provided the 4 T cell receptor beta chains below, sequenced in a study of coeliac disease. The assay was immunoSEQ multiplex PCR, and TCRdb's table has in-frame clones only and misses some. The table shows roughly 5,100 clones, with approximately 50% occurring only once. Sequencing used intraepithelial lymphocytes from the gut. The receptors shown here come from a woman younger than 45 with active celiac disease.

This clone was picked up a small number of times. DNA for the CDR3: TGTGCCAGCAGTTACTCGAAGGGGGTTGAGCAGTTCTTC. Protein sequence: CASSYSKGVEQFF. The chain employs TRBV6-6 and TRBJ2-1; tentative D call: TRBD1 (6 bases). Trimming pared 0 bases from V and 9 bases from J, leaving 9 bases between. Germline assignment: CDR1 MNHNY and CDR2 SVGAGI (reference sequence). The CDR3 extends over 13 amino acids.

The chain has TRBV28 and TRBJ2-7; possible D gene TRBD2, 5 bases. V was shortened by 2 bases and J by 0 bases, with 8 bases between the two germline ends. From germline, CDR1 is MDHEN and CDR2 SYDVKM. This CDR3 spans 14 amino acids. CDR3 in DNA: TGTGCCAGCAGTTTACCCGGGATCTCCTACGAGCAGTACTTC. It codes for CASSLPGISYEQYF.

This clone was found a few times. J is TRBJ1-5 and V is TRBV6-1; D might be TRBD1 (5 bases). The germline CDR1 and CDR2 sequences are MNHNS and SASEGT. V was trimmed by 1 base and J by 2 bases, leaving 12 bases between them. This CDR3 region has 16 residues. This chain's CDR3 is CASSEGWRDGNQPQHF. CDR3 coding DNA: TGTGCCAGCAGTGAAGGGTGGAGGGACGGCAATCAGCCCCAGCATTTT.

This chain connects TRBV30 to TRBJ2-7, with D possibly being TRBD2 (5 bases). The CDR3 runs to 15 residues. The germline gives CDR1 GTSNPN, CDR2 SVGIG (reference sequence). V was shortened by 7 bases and J by 0 bases, with 19 bases between the two germline ends. The CDR3 region is CAFTPKGSGSYEQYF. The CDR3, as DNA: TGTGCCTTCACACCGAAAGGGAGCGGCTCCTACGAGCAGTACTTC.